The 10 T cell receptor beta chains presented below share a single source sample, sequenced in a study of PD-L1 blockade in urothelial cancer. Produced via immunoSEQ multiplex PCR; TCRdb's table is partial and in-frame only. The sample shows under 100,000 clones, 90% of them seen only once. Time point reported: pretreatment peripheral blood. The material sequenced was PBMCs, taken around atezolizumab (anti-PD-L1) treatment. The receptor source for this set is a man aged 55 to 69 with urothelial cancer.

This clone has only one observation. V usage is TRBV21-1 and J usage is TRBJ1-1. TRBV21-1 is flagged as a pseudogene. The CDR3 has 19 amino acids. In DNA, the CDR3 is TGTGCCAGCAGCAAATTGGAGAGAAGAAGTTTAGCCTTGAACACTGAAGCTTTCTTT. Its protein is CASSKLERRSLALNTEAFF.

This chain uses TRBV10-3 with TRBJ2-7; 12 nucleotides agree with TRBD1. The germline V gene encodes CDR1 ENHRY and CDR2 SYGVKD. The CDR3 contains 18 residues. J was trimmed by 6 bases and V by 3 bases; bases with no gene match: 15. In DNA, the CDR3 is TGTGCCATCAGTGAACACCAGGGGACAGGGGGCTTTTTGGGCGAGCAGTACTTC. It codes for CAISEHQGTGGFLGEQYF.

The CDR3 loop is CASSQVQNYGYTF. The CDR3 bases are TGTGCCAGCAGCCAAGTCCAAAACTATGGCTACACCTTC. The chain links TRBV4-2 to TRBJ1-2; no firm D call. There are 13 residues in the CDR3. Germline CDR1 reads LGHNA; CDR2 reads YNFKEQ. V lost 1 base and J 2 bases, leaving 5 bases between the germline ends.

The chain carries TRBV5-1 and TRBJ2-1, with TRBD2 as a possible D gene (5 bases). Germline assignment: CDR1 SGHRS and CDR2 YFSETQ. The V end was cut by 0 bases, the J end by 15 bases, with 19 bases between. CDR3 length: 14 amino acids. The CDR3 nucleotides are TGCGCCAGCAGCTTGGCGGGGTTGGACCCCCCGGGGTTCTTC. This encodes CASSLAGLDPPGFF.

The chain is built from TRBV4-1 and TRBJ1-4; no reliable D call. The CDR3 covers 16 residues. The germline gives CDR1 MGHRA, CDR2 YSYEKL. V lost 1 base, J lost 5 bases, and 14 bases lay in between. CDR3 sequence: CASSQGRGDGNEKLFF. CDR3 nucleotide sequence: TGCGCCAGCAGCCAAGGTAGAGGAGATGGAAATGAAAAACTGTTTTTT.

V and J are TRBV5-1 and TRBJ2-7, with D maybe TRBD2 (5 bases). Germline values: CDR1 SGHRS, CDR2 YFSETQ. V lost 3 bases, J lost 8 bases, and 21 bases lay in between. The CDR3 is 15 residues long. The CDR3 nucleotides read TGCGCCAGCAGCTCCGAGGGCACCGCTACTAATAAGCAGTACTTC. Translated: CASSSEGTATNKQYF. The full variable domain, rest sourced from reference TRBV5-1 and TRBJ2-7, is KAGVTQTPRYLIKTRGQQVTLSCSPISGHRSVSWYQQTPGQGLQFLFEYFSETQRNKGNFPGRFSGRQFSNSRSEMNVSTLELGDSALYLCASSSEGTATNKQYFGPGTRLTVT.

This clone has a single count. This chain connects TRBV2 to TRBJ2-7, with 7 bases matching TRBD2. CDR3 length equals 15 residues. V shed 6 bases, J shed 6 bases, and the junction held 14 bases outside the gene matches. Germline loops: CDR1 SNHLY, CDR2 FYNNEI. CDR3 sequence: CASRATSVAPREQYF. The CDR3 region has the DNA TGTGCCAGCAGGGCAACTAGCGTGGCCCCACGCGAGCAGTACTTC.

The chain couples TRBV10-2 to TRBJ2-3, with TRBD2 matching 7 bases. The CDR3 length is 15 residues. The germline V gene encodes CDR1 WSHSY and CDR2 SAAADI. Trimming cost V 3 bases and J 1 base; bases outside gene matches: 4. The CDR3 reads CASSDGGGGTDTQYF. The CDR3 region has the DNA TGCGCCAGCAGTGATGGGGGAGGGGGCACAGATACGCAGTATTTT.

The rearrangement links TRBV4-1 to TRBJ1-2, with unresolved D. Per germline, CDR1 MGHRA and CDR2 YSYEKL. V gave up 1 base and J gave up 14 bases, with 14 bases separating them. This CDR3 region has 12 residues. DNA for the CDR3: TGCGCCAGCAGCCAAGTTTTGAATAAGAGAACCTTC. This gives the protein CASSQVLNKRTF.

V gene TRBV2 combines with J gene TRBJ2-1; possibly TRBD1 for D (6 bases). The CDR3 has 15 amino acids. CDR1 is SNHLY and CDR2 is FYNNEI in the germline V gene. Trimming pared 4 bases from V and 2 bases from J, leaving 12 bases between. The CDR3 is CASSAWDTTYNEQFF. The CDR3, as DNA: TGTGCCAGCAGTGCGTGGGACACAACCTACAATGAGCAGTTCTTC.